One and the same sample provided the 11 T cell receptor beta chains below, sequenced in a study of human T cells and chemical hapten exposure. TCRdb re-analysed the RACE reads in MiXCR, keeping a single row per CDR3 protein. The sample records under 100,000 distinct CDR3 sequences, more than 9.5% being singletons. Time point indicated: patch test 2, 6 weeks after DPC sensitization. The treatment is: therapeutic diphenylcyclopropenone sensitization with weekly scalp DPC. The specimen was whole blood, collected in connection with sensitization to the hapten diphenylcyclopropenone (DPC). Receptors originate from a woman in her thirties or forties with alopecia areata. Some clones in this sample may be carry-over from other donors' samples.

This clonotype has only a few counts. The chain combines TRBV5-4 with TRBJ1-1; 10 nucleotides agree with TRBD1. CDR3 length equals 17 residues. Germline CDR1 reads SGHNT; CDR2 reads YYREEE (reference sequence). With V trimmed by 0 bases and J by 1 base, 6 bases remained unmatched. CDR3 DNA sequence: TGTGCCAGCAGCTTGGAACGGACAGGGGGACGGAACACTGAAGCTTTCTTT. It encodes CASSLERTGGRNTEAFF.

Points on this clonotype: A much larger clone sits a single nucleotide away, making a read error possible. V usage is TRBV6-6 and J usage is TRBJ2-3, with 7 bases lining up with TRBD1. The CDR3 has 12 amino acids. CDR1 is MNHNY, CDR2 SVGAGI, per germline (reference sequence). CDR3 nucleotide sequence: TGTGCCACCCGGGACAGCACAGATACGCAGAATTTT. Translation gives CATRDSTDTQNF.

In its sample, this clonotype was seen many times. This rearrangement joins TRBV15 to TRBJ2-3; 7 nucleotides match TRBD2. The trim removed 0 bases at V and 6 bases at J, leaving 9 bases unmatched. The germline V gene encodes CDR1 LNHNV and CDR2 YYDKDF (reference sequence). This CDR3 has 16 residues. The CDR3, as DNA: TGTGCCACCAGCAGAGAGGGGGGGTTCAGTTTGGATACGCAGTATTTT. Amino acid sequence: CATSREGGFSLDTQYF.

CDR3 sequence reads: CSVPGQGARSYEQYF. Here the CDR3 DNA reads TGCAGCGTGCCGGGACAGGGGGCTAGGTCCTACGAGCAGTACTTC. The gene calls are TRBV29-1 and TRBJ2-7; TRBD1 agrees at 12 bases. Per the germline V gene, CDR1 is SQVTM and CDR2 is ANQGSEA. The CDR3 covers 15 residues. The J segment lost 1 base and the V segment lost 6 bases, leaving 7 bases of the junction unmatched.

The sample holds a few counts of this clonotype. The chain combines TRBV20-1 with TRBJ2-2; D perhaps matches TRBD2 (6 bases). Germline assignment: CDR1 DFQATT and CDR2 SNEGSKA (reference sequence). This CDR3 comprises 14 residues. Trimming removed 4 bases from V and 1 base from J, with 10 bases in between. The CDR3 DNA reads TGCAGTGCTACCGGGAGAGTGAACACCGGGGAGCTGTTTTTT. Its protein is CSATGRVNTGELFF.

This clonotype was picked up a small number of times. The DNA for the CDR3 is TGCAGCGTTGGCAACGCGGCGGACATTCAGTACTTC. Encoded protein: CSVGNAADIQYF. V usage is TRBV29-1 and J usage is TRBJ2-4; D call uncertain. Trimming removed 4 bases from V and 8 bases from J, with 12 bases in between. Germline-derived CDR1 and CDR2 are SQVTM and ANQGSEA. This CDR3 comprises 12 residues.

This clonotype was recorded many times. The V and J genes are TRBV6-5 and TRBJ2-5; D is possibly TRBD1 (6 bases). The length of the CDR3 is 14 residues. CDR1 MNHEY and CDR2 SVGAGI come from the germline V gene. V was cut by 4 bases and J by 5 bases, with 14 bases left in between. The CDR3 reads CASSWGQPRETQYF. The DNA for the CDR3 is TGTGCCAGCAGTTGGGGACAACCCAGGGAGACCCAGTACTTC.

There are many counts of this clonotype. This sequence joins TRBV24-1 and TRBJ1-4, with no clear D. This CDR3 has 14 residues. V lost 3 bases and J lost 10, with 14 bases in between. CDR1 is KGHDR and CDR2 is SFDVKD in the germline V gene. The CDR3 is CATSDPTQPGKLFF. In nucleotides, the CDR3 is TGTGCCACCAGTGATCCGACGCAGCCGGGAAAACTGTTTTTT.

The chain uses TRBV5-6 and TRBJ2-7, with D perhaps TRBD1 (5 bases). Germline values: CDR1 SGHDT, CDR2 YYEEEE. The V end was cut by 0 bases, the J end by 1 base, with 14 bases between. The CDR3 runs 16 residues. CDR3 bases: TGTGCCAGCAGCTTGGTAAACCCGACAGCGTCCTACGAGCAGTACTTC. Its protein product is CASSLVNPTASYEQYF.

This clonotype was observed a few times. The genes are TRBV29-1 and TRBJ2-7, with D possibly being TRBD1 (6 bases). Germline V gene lookup returns CDR1 SQVTM and CDR2 ANQGSEA. The CDR3 has 13 amino acids. V dropped 6 bases and J dropped 7 bases, with 19 bases sitting between them. DNA of the CDR3: TGCAGCGTGGCCCGGGACACACCGGGGGAGCAGTACTTC. Translating it yields CSVARDTPGEQYF.

The V call is TRBV7-6, the J call TRBJ2-5; the D is unclear. CDR3 length: 12 residues. Germline CDR1 and CDR2: SGHVS and FNYEAQ. V was shortened by 5 bases and J by 5 bases, with 9 bases between the two germline ends. As DNA, the CDR3 is TGTGCCAGCAGCCGGCGGCGGGAGACCCAGTACTTC. As protein: CASSRRRETQYF.